This entry describes one T cell receptor beta chain. Germline lookup yields CDR1 SGHNT and CDR2 YYREEE (reference sequence). J was trimmed by 11 bases and V by 4 bases; bases with no gene match: 18. The CDR3 totals 16 residues. The sample belongs to a study of technical replicates of blood from four donors. Some clones are missing from TCRdb's copy, which holds only in-frame ones; the method was immunoSEQ multiplex PCR. Among around 70,000 clones listed, roughly 94% were seen once. This rearrangement joins TRBV5-4 to TRBJ1-1, with 9 nucleotides matching TRBD1. Sequenced: T cells isolated from PBMCs. The sequence was obtained from a human donor in good health. The CDR3: CASSRTPGTGSLRAFF. The CDR3 DNA sequence: TGTGCCAGCAGCCGGACCCCCGGGACAGGGTCATTACGGGCTTTCTTT.